The entry below gives a single TCR beta chain sequence along with its context. The target antigen is unknown. Extraction and reverse transcription of RNA yielded cDNA as the sequencing template. Profiling relied on immunoSEQ multiplex PCR, and the TCRdb table lists in-frame clones only, not all of them. The sample carries about 200,000 clones, less than 65% recorded once. This sample's treatment: oral pan-JAK inhibitor, 5-10 mg twice daily. Lesional scalp punch biopsies and peripheral blood came from alopecia areata patients. This entry comes from a study of CD8+ T cells in alopecia areata. Study-level background: Tofacitinib lasted 6 to 18 months, then 6 months off drug.

The germline CDR1 and CDR2 sequences are SGHDT and YYEEEE. This CDR3 has 14 residues. V lost 1 base to trimming and J lost 4 bases, with 10 bases between them. General study points: Mice gave a clearer picture of TCR sharing than patients did, possibly for HLA-related reasons.

Source: CD4+ T cells sorted from blood, taken at week 24, from a patient treated with tofacitinib. This rearrangement joins TRBV5-6 to TRBJ2-3; maybe TRBD2 (7 bases). This receptor was obtained from a human donor with alopecia areata. CDR3 coding DNA: TGTGCCAGCAGCTTGCCGGGGGGCGCAGATACGCAGTATTTT. The encoded protein is CASSLPGGADTQYF.